A single sample is the source of the 15 T cell receptor beta chains below, sequenced in a study of T cells in Graves' hyperthyroidism and ophthalmopathy. RNA transcripts provided the source from which TCR beta CDR3 regions were amplified. HTBI primers drove first-round RT-PCR of the TCR CDR3. Each CDR3 protein gets one entry after TCRdb re-called the multiplex PCR reads with MiXCR. The sample consists of about 690,000 distinct CDR3 sequences, around 16% of them appearing once. Sequencing input: blood. The receptors were gathered from a man aged 45-60 years with Graves' hyperthyroidism.

For this clonotype: This could be a read error, since a much larger clone is one nucleotide away. The chain carries TRBV15 and TRBJ1-4; D is undetermined. The CDR3 is made up of 13 amino acids. Germline V gene data show CDR1 as LNHNV and CDR2 as YYDKDF (reference sequence). The CDR3, as DNA: TGTGCCGCCAGCAGAGTACAGTCTGAAAAACTGTTTTTT. Amino acid sequence: CAASRVQSEKLFF.

This clonotype appeared a few times. A much larger clone differs from this one at a single base, so this may be a read error. The CDR3 DNA follows: TGTGCCAGCAGCATAGTCGACACTGAAGCTTTCTTT. It encodes CASSIVDTEAFF. The chain employs TRBV5-6 and TRBJ1-1; D is unresolved. The CDR3 is made up of 12 amino acids. V lost 4 bases and J 3 bases, leaving 7 bases between the germline ends. Germline V CDR1 and CDR2: SGHDT, YYEEEE.

This clonotype was observed many times. A read error may produce the germline difference seen at one junction end. This chain uses TRBV7-7 with TRBJ2-1; 8 nucleotides align to TRBD2. The V gene's germline CDR1 is SSHAT and CDR2 FNYEAQ (reference sequence). The CDR3 spans 17 residues. The CDR3 sequence is CASSLGLARSSYNEQFF. The DNA for the CDR3 is TGTGCTAGCAGCTTAGGACTAGCCCGAAGCTCCTACAATGAGCAGTTCTTC.

The table lists this clonotype with many counts. The rearrangement joins TRBV6-1 to TRBJ2-1; maybe TRBD2 (6 bases). The V and J ends lost 6 bases and 8 bases respectively, with 14 bases between them. CDR1 MNHNS and CDR2 SASEGT come from the germline V gene. The CDR3 is made up of 13 amino acids. In DNA form, the CDR3 reads TGTGCCAGCAGCGGGGGTCTCGAGTATGAGCAGTTCTTC. This gives the protein CASSGGLEYEQFF.

The chain has TRBV12-3 or TRBV12-4 and TRBJ2-7, with TRBD2 matching over 10 bases. There are 17 residues in the CDR3. The V and J ends lost 1 base and 7 bases, in that order; junction bases with no gene match: 13. In DNA form, the CDR3 reads TGTGCCAGCAGTTTAGTTTCCCTCCTAGCGGGAGTGGGGGAGCAGTACTTC. Translation gives CASSLVSLLAGVGEQYF.

This clonotype has at least ten counts. The chain couples TRBV6-2 or TRBV6-3 to TRBJ1-2; a possible D gene is TRBD1 (5 bases). The CDR3 has 16 residues. Trimming stripped 5 bases from V and 0 bases from J, with 16 bases between. CDR1 is MNHEY, CDR2 SVGEGT, per germline. CDR3 bases: TGTGCCAGCAGTCCCGCGGCGACAGAGACTAACTATGGCTACACCTTC. Translated: CASSPAATETNYGYTF.

The CDR3 here is CASSSLAGDGSSGANVLTF. The CDR3 DNA sequence: TGTGCCAGCAGTTCACTAGCGGGAGACGGTAGCTCTGGGGCCAACGTCCTGACTTTC. The chain recombines TRBV28 with TRBJ2-6; 11 nucleotides line up with TRBD2. J lost 0 bases, V lost 4 bases, and 8 bases had no gene match. The germline V gene has CDR1 MDHEN and CDR2 SYDVKM. CDR3 length: 19 amino acids.

This clonotype was seen ten or more times. The V call is TRBV11-2, the J call TRBJ2-1, with D possibly TRBD1 on 6 matching bases. The CDR3 totals 16 residues. V was clipped by 4 bases and J by 8 bases, with 21 bases between them. Germline CDR1 and CDR2: SGHAT and FQNNGV. CDR3 loop: CASSSPRGILGDEQFF. CDR3 in DNA: TGTGCCAGCAGCTCCCCTAGGGGGATCTTAGGGGATGAGCAGTTCTTC.

This clonotype was counted many times. The chain carries TRBV10-3 and TRBJ2-1; a weak D match, TRBD2 (6 bases). Germline V gene data show CDR1 as ENHRY and CDR2 as SYGVKD. The V and J ends lost 6 bases and 9 bases respectively, with 12 bases between them. The CDR3 extends over 12 amino acids. CDR3 loop: CAIRTSGGEQFF. CDR3 in DNA: TGTGCCATCAGAACGTCCGGGGGTGAGCAGTTCTTC.

The chain combines TRBV14 with TRBJ2-7; D is uncertain. CDR1 is SGHDN, CDR2 FVKESK, per germline. V shed 5 bases and J shed 5 bases, with 25 bases lying between them. This CDR3 comprises 17 residues. The CDR3 protein is CASSETLFGDRPDEQYF. The DNA for the CDR3 is TGTGCCAGCAGCGAAACTTTGTTTGGTGATAGACCCGACGAGCAGTACTTC.

This clonotype has at least ten counts. This rearrangement joins TRBV6-1 to TRBJ2-5, with D possibly TRBD1 on 6 matching bases. The CDR3 sequence is 13 residues long. Trimming took off 6 bases at V and 1 base at J, with 9 bases between the two ends. Looked up from germline, CDR1 is MNHNS and CDR2 is SASEGT. The CDR3 DNA follows: TGTGCCAGCAGAACAGGGTTCCAAGAGACCCAGTACTTC. Translated: CASRTGFQETQYF.

This clonotype has a handful of counts. The chain joins TRBV20-1 to TRBJ2-1; 12 positions agree with TRBD2. The length of the CDR3 is 17 residues. J lost 3 bases, V lost 3 bases, and 9 bases had no gene match. Germline lookup yields CDR1 DFQATT and CDR2 SNEGSKA (reference sequence). In DNA, the CDR3 is TGCAGTGCTAGGGCGTTGCTAGCGGGAGGGAACTACAATGAGCAGTTCTTC. It encodes CSARALLAGGNYNEQFF.

This clonotype was found a few times. The genes are TRBV4-1 and TRBJ1-5, with D perhaps TRBD1 (5 bases). The germline V gene has CDR1 MGHRA and CDR2 YSYEKL. The CDR3 runs 17 residues. Trimming stripped 0 bases from V and 4 bases from J, with 16 bases between. This CDR3 is CASSQDGQGARNQPQHF. CDR3 sequence (DNA): TGCGCCAGCAGCCAAGATGGCCAAGGGGCTCGGAATCAGCCCCAGCATTTT.

This clonotype was seen many times. This chain links TRBV28 with TRBJ2-3; TRBD1 agrees at 8 bases. Looked up from germline, CDR1 is MDHEN and CDR2 is SYDVKM. The CDR3 runs 17 residues. Trimming cost V 6 bases and J 3 bases; bases outside gene matches: 14. This CDR3 reads CASSPSRTGKLTDTQYF. In DNA, the CDR3 is TGTGCCAGCAGCCCCTCCCGGACAGGGAAGTTGACAGATACGCAGTATTTT.

The rearrangement joins TRBV20-1 to TRBJ1-5; TRBD1 matches at 7 bases. Germline V CDR1 and CDR2: DFQATT, SNEGSKA (reference sequence). The CDR3 runs to 12 residues. J was trimmed by 9 bases and V by 6 bases; bases with no gene match: 8. Written as DNA, the CDR3 is TGCAGTGCGAGACCGACAGGGTGGCCCCAGCATTTT. Translated, it gives CSARPTGWPQHF.